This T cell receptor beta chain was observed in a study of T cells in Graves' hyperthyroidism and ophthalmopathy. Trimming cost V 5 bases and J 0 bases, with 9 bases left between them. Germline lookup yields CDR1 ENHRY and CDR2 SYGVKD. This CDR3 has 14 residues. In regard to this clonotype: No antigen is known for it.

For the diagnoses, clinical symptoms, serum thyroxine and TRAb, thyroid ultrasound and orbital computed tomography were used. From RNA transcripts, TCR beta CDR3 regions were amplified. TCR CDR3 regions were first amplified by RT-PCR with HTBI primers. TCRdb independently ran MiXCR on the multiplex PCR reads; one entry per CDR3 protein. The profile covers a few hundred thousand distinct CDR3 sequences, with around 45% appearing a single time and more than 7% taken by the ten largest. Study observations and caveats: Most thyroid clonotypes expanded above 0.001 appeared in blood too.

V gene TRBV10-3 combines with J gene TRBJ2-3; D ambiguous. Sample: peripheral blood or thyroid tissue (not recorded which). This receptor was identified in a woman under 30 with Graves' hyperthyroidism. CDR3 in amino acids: CAISNSDSTDTQYF. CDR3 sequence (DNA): TGTGCCATCAGTAACTCGGACAGCACAGATACGCAGTATTTT.